Below, one T cell receptor beta chain is given with its context. Its antigen is undetermined. The sample belongs to a study of early T cells in non-severe SARS-CoV-2 infection. Regarding the study as a whole: VDJdb matching, biased toward anti-spike CD8 responses, missed private and CD4 specificities.

Unique molecular identifiers were added to individual cDNA molecules. TCRdb analysed the 5' RACE reads with MiXCR anew, one entry per CDR3 protein. The sample shows about 99,000 distinct CDR3 sequences, approximately 17% of them seen only once. Germline CDR1 is SQVTM and CDR2 is ANQGSEA. V lost 3 bases, J lost 7 bases, and 13 bases lay in between. The CDR3 runs 13 residues. This chain joins TRBV29-1 and TRBJ2-1; D is unresolved. Sequencing was performed on whole blood. The receptor was isolated from an adult who was a healthcare worker with PCR-confirmed SARS-CoV-2 infection or an uninfected control (not recorded which). CDR3 protein: CSVEHQATNEQFF. The CDR3 DNA reads TGCAGCGTTGAGCACCAGGCCACTAATGAGCAGTTCTTC.